This is a list of T cell receptor beta chains from one sample in a study of cytomegalovirus exposure and HLA in healthy donors. The repertoire was sequenced with immunoSEQ multiplex PCR; TCRdb's copy has only in-frame clones and lacks some. The sample carries 150,000 to 200,000 clones, about 65% recorded once. Sequencing was done on a sample of PBMCs. These receptors originate from a man between 40 and 49 years old in good health and CMV-seropositive. CDR3s include the opening cysteine and the closing phenylalanine or tryptophan. D genes are given only for firm matches.

v_call,j_call,d_call,cdr3_aa
TRBV9,TRBJ1-2,TRBD1,CASSPGTGELGYTF
TRBV19,TRBJ1-5,NA,CASSLLGPQPQHF
TRBV5-4,TRBJ1-2,NA,CASSSETGLGRGYTF
TRBV2,TRBJ1-5,NA,CASRSPGGLGDQPQHF
TRBV27,TRBJ2-3,NA,CASSSSSTGRVFTDTQYF
TRBV6-5,TRBJ1-1,TRBD1,CASRQGAEAFF
TRBV6-1,TRBJ2-1,TRBD1,CASTLRDRAYNEQFF
TRBV6-1,TRBJ2-3,NA,CASARGGPTDTQYF
TRBV5-6,TRBJ1-1,TRBD1,CASSTLQGTLLFFF
TRBV7-2,TRBJ1-1,NA,CASSPRAGSNTEAFF
TRBV18,TRBJ2-7,TRBD1,CASSRDRDGEQYF